This T cell receptor (beta chain) appears in the sequencing data of a study of T cell responses to AZD1222 COVID-19 vaccine. Regarding the study as a whole: The peak T cell response came first, and repertoires were sampled only after it. Variant regions that are unmutated are reportedly the target of nearly half of spike-specific TCRs.

This clone appeared a single time. Its specificity is not known. Deletions cut 11 bases from V and 0 bases from J, with 14 bases between. The CDR3 contains 14 residues. The germline CDR1 and CDR2 sequences are SNHLY and FYNNEI. Assay: immunoSEQ multiplex PCR; the TCRdb copy retains only in-frame clones and omits some. Of roughly 120,000 clones in the sample, over 75% were seen once. The specimen was peripheral blood, collected on day 0 of MenACWY control vaccination. The clonotype comes from an adult in good health. V usage is TRBV2 and J usage is TRBJ1-3; D call uncertain. The CDR3 DNA follows: TGTGCCGCGGATTGGGAAAGCTCTGGAAACACCATATATTTT. Translated, it gives CAADWESSGNTIYF.